Given below is one T cell receptor beta chain in context. Its antigen is unknown. No per-base quality is available; no much larger clone lies one base away. This specimen belongs to a study of chemoradiotherapy in HPV16-positive cancers (dated by TCRdb to the early 2020s). Regarding the complete study: Functional T-cell assays on cells from a couple of HPV16-positive patients defined candidate HPV-specific T-cell clones and common TCR motifs. Whether T-cell immunity against the HPV oncoproteins E6 and E7 changes during chemoradiotherapy and whether survival is affected by this immunity were examined in the study. The candidate HPV-specific TCRs and motifs were then tracked in TCR repertoires from over 85 patients with HPV-related cancers.

The study at large found these results: Among HPV16-positive patients, expansion of HPV-responsive T cells during chemoradiotherapy was associated with better recurrence-free survival. Expansion of candidate HPV-specific clones and E7-related TCR motifs was observed in the tumor microenvironment during treatment, whereas no such expansion was observed for non-HPV-specific T cells. The functional definition of HPV-specific T cells was derived from only a couple of HPV16-positive patients, and the survival association was reported for HPV16-positive patients.

Library construction relied on the immunoSEQ multiplex PCR assay. This immuneACCESS table, as held by TCRdb, lists in-frame sequences with V and J called but not all clones. Of the missing ones, under half trace to an unresolved V gene in checked studies; the others have no known cause. This sample holds approximately 8,200 clones; around two thirds were observed only once. The ten top clones hold 30% to 40% of the sample. Trimmed from V: 1 base; trimmed from J: 3 bases; junction bases lacking a gene match: 8. Taken from cysteine to phenylalanine, the CDR3 has 18 residues. The DNA shown is the 54-base CDR3, in frame from base 1. The germline V gene specifies SGDLS as CDR1 and YYNGEE as CDR2. Repertoires were sampled repeatedly over the course of chemoradiotherapy, so clonal expansion could be followed in the tumor microenvironment.

Sample collection occurred from a patient who underwent chemoradiotherapy. This clonotype was obtained from a human donor with HPV-associated anogenital cancer. The sequence links TRBV9 to TRBJ2-1, and TRBD2 matches 12 of the central bases. The DNA sequence is given as TGTGCCAGCAGCGTATCCCCGACTAGCGGGAGAGGCTACAATGAGCAGTTCTTC. Translated, this is CASSVSPTSGRGYNEQFF.